The T cell receptor (beta chain) described here comes from a study of shared clonotypes between healthy human individuals. Comments on this clone: Its specificity is unknown.

Adult donors, all healthy and HIV-negative, had no recent acute infections or vaccinations. The CDR3 totals 13 residues. Germline CDR1 and CDR2: SGHAT and FQNNGV. An even split of each subset's genomic DNA across several immunoSEQ plates was performed. Profiled with immunoSEQ multiplex PCR; TCRdb holds only in-frame clones, not every one. The table lists 150,000 to 200,000 clones, approximately 95% of them singletons. Whole-study findings and limits: Generally, estimated richness proved larger in naive subsets than it did in memory subsets. Generation probabilities were higher for clonotypes shared across all four sorted-subset donors than for unshared ones.

This rearrangement joins TRBV11-2 to TRBJ2-5; TRBD1 is a possible D gene (6 bases). The better agreement between TRBJ2-7 and the DNA end casts doubt on the J call. The origin of this receptor is a woman in her 30s in good health. Sequenced: naive CD4+ T cells sorted from blood. Stated subset: CD45RA+ positively selected. The CDR3 region is CASSRQDPYEQYF. The DNA for the CDR3 is TGTGCCAGCAGCCGACAGGATCCCTACGAGCAGTACTTC.